The 14 T cell receptor beta chains below come from one sample, sequenced in a study of shared clonotypes between healthy human individuals. TCRdb keeps only in-frame clones here, not all; method: immunoSEQ multiplex PCR. The sample shows about 870,000 clones, 80% to 95% of them seen only once. Selected positively for CCR7 and CD45RO-negative, naive CD8 cells excluded terminally differentiated effector memory CD45RA+ cells. The sequencing input was naive CD8+ T cells sorted from blood. These receptors came from a man aged 30-40 years in good health.

This chain links TRBV5-1 with TRBJ2-6; D unresolved. Germline V gene sequence: CDR1 SGHRS, CDR2 YFSETQ. The length of the CDR3 is 15 residues. The ends were cut back, 3 bases at V and 4 bases at J, with 11 bases in the middle. In DNA form, the CDR3 reads TGCGCCAGCAGCTCCGACCGTAGCGGGGCCAACGTCCTGACTTTC. Amino acid sequence: CASSSDRSGANVLTF.

The rearrangement links TRBV5-4 to TRBJ2-7; 7 bases align to TRBD1. CDR3 length equals 11 residues. J was trimmed by 11 bases and V by 2 bases; bases with no gene match: 4. Germline CDR1 SGHNT, CDR2 YYREEE (reference sequence). The CDR3 here is CASSLGQEEYF. Written as DNA, the CDR3 is TGTGCCAGCAGCTTAGGACAGGAGGAGTACTTC.

V is TRBV7-9 and J is TRBJ2-1, with TRBD1 identical over 12 bases. CDR3 length: 16 residues. The V and J ends lost 5 bases and 2 bases, in that order; junction bases with no gene match: 4. Looked up from germline, CDR1 is SEHNR and CDR2 is FQNEAQ (reference sequence). The CDR3 coding sequence is TGTGCCAGCAGCCCGGGACAGGGGGCGACCTACAATGAGCAGTTCTTC. This encodes CASSPGQGATYNEQFF.

The rearrangement uses TRBV28 and TRBJ2-3; D remains unclear. V lost 3 bases to trimming and J lost 2 bases, with 12 bases between them. This CDR3 is 15 amino acids long. The germline CDR1 and CDR2 sequences are MDHEN and SYDVKM. The CDR3 nucleotides are TGTGCCAGCAGTTTGTTACAGCCGCTCACAGATACGCAGTATTTT. Its translation: CASSLLQPLTDTQYF.

The V gene is TRBV7-9, the J gene TRBJ2-5; TRBD1 or TRBD2 may be the D gene (5 bases each). Germline assignment: CDR1 SEHNR and CDR2 FQNEAQ (reference sequence). V shed 2 bases and J shed 5 bases, with 9 bases lying between them. The CDR3 covers 13 residues. CDR3 sequence reads: CASSLSEGETQYF. The DNA of the CDR3 is TGTGCCAGCAGCTTAAGTGAGGGGGAGACCCAGTACTTC.

CDR3 in amino acids: CASSRGYGYTF. The DNA of the CDR3 is TGTGCCAGTTCCCGGGGGTATGGCTACACCTTC. The chain employs TRBV7-3 and TRBJ1-2, with D possibly TRBD1 on 5 matching bases. This CDR3 comprises 11 residues. Germline CDR1 and CDR2: SGHTA and FQGTGA. Deletions cut 9 bases from V and 5 bases from J, with 10 bases between.

This clone has just a few counts. This chain joins TRBV11-3 and TRBJ2-7; D call uncertain. Germline V CDR1 and CDR2: SGHNT, YENEEA. The V gene lost 3 bases and the J gene lost 2 bases, with 8 bases spanning the gap. This CDR3 spans 13 amino acids. The CDR3 nucleotides read TGTGCCAGCAGCTTGGGCGGAACCTACGAGCAGTACTTC. Its protein product is CASSLGGTYEQYF.

This sequence joins TRBV4-1 and TRBJ2-3; TRBD2 might be the D (5 bases). From germline, CDR1 is MGHRA and CDR2 YSYEKL. The CDR3 runs to 15 residues. Trimming removed 4 bases at V and 5 bases at J, with 16 bases between. The CDR3 here is CASSLLLATKDTQYF. CDR3 DNA sequence: TGCGCCAGCAGCCTACTCCTAGCAACCAAAGATACGCAGTATTTT.

The J gene is TRBJ2-2, the V gene TRBV5-1; 10 nucleotides line up with TRBD1. CDR1 and CDR2 (germline): SGHRS, YFSETQ. V trimming: 3 bases; J trimming: 4 bases; junction bases outside the gene matches: 0. The CDR3 covers 14 residues. CDR3 in DNA: TGCGCCAGCAGCTGGACAGGGGGCACCGGGGAGCTGTTTTTT. Translated, it gives CASSWTGGTGELFF.

This CDR3 reads CASSLSDNPQDTQYF. The CDR3 DNA is TGTGCCAGCAGCTTATCGGATAATCCTCAGGATACGCAGTATTTT. This chain joins TRBV7-9 and TRBJ2-3; no clear D. The germline V gene has CDR1 SEHNR and CDR2 FQNEAQ (reference sequence). The CDR3 totals 15 residues. V lost 2 bases to trimming and J lost 6 bases, with 15 bases between them.

The CDR3 loop reads CASSRTGRGTNQPQHF. In DNA, the CDR3 is TGTGCCAGCAGTCGAACGGGCAGGGGCACCAATCAGCCCCAGCATTTT. The chain carries TRBV27 and TRBJ1-5; D perhaps matches TRBD1 (6 bases). The CDR3 covers 16 residues. Per germline, CDR1 MNHEY and CDR2 SMNVEV (reference sequence). Trimming shortened V by 5 bases and J by 3 bases, and 17 bases separated the two germline ends.

J is TRBJ1-1 and V is TRBV6-1, with D unresolved. V lost 5 bases to trimming and J lost 5 bases, with 15 bases between them. The length of the CDR3 is 14 residues. Germline V gene lookup returns CDR1 MNHNS and CDR2 SASEGT. CDR3 residues: CASSKTGGRTEAFF. CDR3 DNA: TGTGCCAGCAGTAAGACGGGAGGTAGGACTGAAGCTTTCTTT.

The chain recombines TRBV28 with TRBJ2-7, with 11 bases matching TRBD1. Germline values: CDR1 MDHEN, CDR2 SYDVKM. J was trimmed by 2 bases and V by 5 bases; bases with no gene match: 5. This CDR3 has 15 residues. The CDR3 DNA reads TGTGCCAGCAGTCAGAGGACAGGGGGCACCTACGAGCAGTACTTC. As protein: CASSQRTGGTYEQYF.

V is TRBV7-9 and J is TRBJ2-1; no clear D gene. From germline, CDR1 is SEHNR and CDR2 FQNEAQ (reference sequence). V was clipped by 4 bases and J by 6 bases, with 10 bases between them. The CDR3 is made up of 13 amino acids. The CDR3 is CASSSPFPNEQFF. The CDR3 nucleotides are TGTGCCAGCAGCTCCCCGTTCCCCAATGAGCAGTTCTTC.